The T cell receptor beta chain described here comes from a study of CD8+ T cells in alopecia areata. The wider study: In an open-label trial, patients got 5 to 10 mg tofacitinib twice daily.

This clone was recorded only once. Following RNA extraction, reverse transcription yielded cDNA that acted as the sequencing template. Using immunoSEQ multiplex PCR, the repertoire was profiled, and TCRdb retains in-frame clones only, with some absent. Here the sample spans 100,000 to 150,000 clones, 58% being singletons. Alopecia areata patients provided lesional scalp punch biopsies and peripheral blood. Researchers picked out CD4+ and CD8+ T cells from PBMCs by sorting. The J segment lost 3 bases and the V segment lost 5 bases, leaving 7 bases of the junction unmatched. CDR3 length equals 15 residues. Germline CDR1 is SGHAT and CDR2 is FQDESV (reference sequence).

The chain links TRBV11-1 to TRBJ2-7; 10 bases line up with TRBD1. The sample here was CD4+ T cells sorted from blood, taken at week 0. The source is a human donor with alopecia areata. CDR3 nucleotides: TGTGCCAGCAGCACCCGGGACAGGGGTCGCTACGAGCAGTACTTC. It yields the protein CASSTRDRGRYEQYF.